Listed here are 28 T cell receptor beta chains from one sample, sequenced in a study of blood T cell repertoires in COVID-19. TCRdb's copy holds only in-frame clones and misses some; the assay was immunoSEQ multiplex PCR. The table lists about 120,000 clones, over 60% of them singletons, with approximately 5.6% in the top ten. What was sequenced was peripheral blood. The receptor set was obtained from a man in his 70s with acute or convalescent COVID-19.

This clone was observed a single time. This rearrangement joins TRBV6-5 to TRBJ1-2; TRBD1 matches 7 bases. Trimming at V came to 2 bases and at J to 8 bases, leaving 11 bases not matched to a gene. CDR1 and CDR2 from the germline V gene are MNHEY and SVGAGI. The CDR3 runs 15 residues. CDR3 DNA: TGTGCCAGCAGTTACGTCGAGGGGGCGCATTACGGCTACACCTTC. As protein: CASSYVEGAHYGYTF.

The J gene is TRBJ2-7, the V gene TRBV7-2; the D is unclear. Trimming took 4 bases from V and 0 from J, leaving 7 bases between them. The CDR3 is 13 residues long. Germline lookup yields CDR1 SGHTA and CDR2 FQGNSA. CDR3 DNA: TGTGCCAGCAGCTCCCAGTACTCCTACGAGCAGTACTTC. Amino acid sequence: CASSSQYSYEQYF.

Here the CDR3 reads CASSPGGSREYYGYTF. The DNA for the CDR3 is TGTGCCAGCAGCCCCGGTGGCAGCCGGGAGTACTATGGCTACACCTTC. V usage is TRBV3-1 (or the pseudogene TRBV3-2) and J usage is TRBJ1-2, with unresolved D. CDR3 size: 16 residues. V was clipped by 4 bases and J by 3 bases, with 18 bases between them. Germline lookup yields CDR1 LGHDT and CDR2 YNNKEL (reference sequence).

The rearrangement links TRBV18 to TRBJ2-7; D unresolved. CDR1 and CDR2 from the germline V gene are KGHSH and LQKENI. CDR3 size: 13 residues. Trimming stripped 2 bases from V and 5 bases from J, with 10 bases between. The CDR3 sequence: CASSPSGSNEQYF. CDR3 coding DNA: TGTGCCAGCTCACCATCCGGGTCCAACGAGCAGTACTTC.

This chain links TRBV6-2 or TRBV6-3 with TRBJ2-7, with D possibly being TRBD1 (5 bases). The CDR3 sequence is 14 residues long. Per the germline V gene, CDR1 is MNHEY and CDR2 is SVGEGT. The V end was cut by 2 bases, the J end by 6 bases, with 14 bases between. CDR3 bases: TGTGCCAGCAGTTACACCCAGGGTTCGGTCGAGCAGTACTTC. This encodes CASSYTQGSVEQYF.

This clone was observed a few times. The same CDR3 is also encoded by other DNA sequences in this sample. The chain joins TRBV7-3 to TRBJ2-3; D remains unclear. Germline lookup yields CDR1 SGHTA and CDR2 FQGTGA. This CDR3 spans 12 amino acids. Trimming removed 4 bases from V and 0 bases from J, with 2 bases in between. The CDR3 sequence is CASSSSTDTQYF. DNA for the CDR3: TGTGCCAGCAGCTCTAGCACAGATACGCAGTATTTT.

In DNA, the CDR3 is TGTGCCAGCAGTTACTCCGAACAGGGGCATGGCTACACCTTC. This gives the protein CASSYSEQGHGYTF. This chain uses TRBV6-6 with TRBJ1-2; 7 bases map to TRBD1. Trimming removed 0 bases from V and 6 bases from J; junction bases left unmatched: 4. Germline CDR1 and CDR2: MNHNY and SVGAGI (reference sequence). This CDR3 has 14 residues.

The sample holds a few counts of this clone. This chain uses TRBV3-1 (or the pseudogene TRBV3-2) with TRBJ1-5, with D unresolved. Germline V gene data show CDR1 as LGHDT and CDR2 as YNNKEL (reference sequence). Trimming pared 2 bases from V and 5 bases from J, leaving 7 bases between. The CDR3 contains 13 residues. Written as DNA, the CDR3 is TGTGCCAGCAGCCAATCGCAGTATCAGCCCCAGCATTTT. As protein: CASSQSQYQPQHF.

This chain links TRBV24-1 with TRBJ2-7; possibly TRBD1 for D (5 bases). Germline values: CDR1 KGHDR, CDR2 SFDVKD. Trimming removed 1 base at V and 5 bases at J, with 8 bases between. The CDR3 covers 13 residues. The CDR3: CATSDFDSHEQYF. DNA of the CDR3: TGTGCCACCAGTGATTTTGACAGCCACGAGCAGTACTTC.

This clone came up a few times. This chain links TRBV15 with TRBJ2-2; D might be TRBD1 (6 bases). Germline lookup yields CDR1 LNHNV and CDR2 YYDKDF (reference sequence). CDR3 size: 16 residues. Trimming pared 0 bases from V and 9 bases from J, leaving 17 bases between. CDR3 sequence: CATSRDRGTPPWELFF. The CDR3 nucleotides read TGTGCCACCAGCAGAGATCGTGGGACACCTCCTTGGGAGCTGTTTTTT.

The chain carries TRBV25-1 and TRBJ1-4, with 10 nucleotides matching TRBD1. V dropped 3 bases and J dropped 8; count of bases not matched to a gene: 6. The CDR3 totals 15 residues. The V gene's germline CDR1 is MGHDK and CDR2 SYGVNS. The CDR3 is CASSDRDRGGEKLFF. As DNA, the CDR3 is TGTGCCAGCAGTGATCGGGACAGGGGCGGCGAAAAACTGTTTTTT.

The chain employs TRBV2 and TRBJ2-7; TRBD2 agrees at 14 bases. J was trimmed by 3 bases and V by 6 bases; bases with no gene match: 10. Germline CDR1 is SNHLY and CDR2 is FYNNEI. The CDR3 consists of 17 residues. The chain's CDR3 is CASSPWGLAGDHYEQYF. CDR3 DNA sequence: TGTGCCAGCAGCCCGTGGGGACTAGCGGGGGACCACTACGAGCAGTACTTC.

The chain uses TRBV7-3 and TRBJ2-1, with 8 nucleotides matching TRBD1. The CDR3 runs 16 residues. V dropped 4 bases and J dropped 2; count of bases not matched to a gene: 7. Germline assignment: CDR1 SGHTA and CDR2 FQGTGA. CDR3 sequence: CASSSIQGVPYNEQFF. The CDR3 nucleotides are TGTGCCAGCAGCTCGATACAGGGGGTGCCCTACAATGAGCAGTTCTTC.

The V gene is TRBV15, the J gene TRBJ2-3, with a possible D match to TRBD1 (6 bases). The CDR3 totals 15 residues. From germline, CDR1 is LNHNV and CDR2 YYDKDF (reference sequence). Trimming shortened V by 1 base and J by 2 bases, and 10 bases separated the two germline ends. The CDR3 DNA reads TGTGCCACCAGCAGAGTCCGGACAGACACAGATACGCAGTATTTT. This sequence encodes CATSRVRTDTDTQYF.

CDR3 sequence reads: CASTSWGRGSNNSPLHF. The DNA for the CDR3 is TGTGCCAGCACATCCTGGGGGAGGGGAAGTAATAATTCACCCCTCCACTTT. The rearrangement joins TRBV7-9 to TRBJ1-6, with a tentative D call TRBD1 (5 bases). Germline assignment: CDR1 SEHNR and CDR2 FQNEAQ (reference sequence). V gave up 7 bases and J gave up 5 bases, with 21 bases separating them. The CDR3 consists of 17 residues.

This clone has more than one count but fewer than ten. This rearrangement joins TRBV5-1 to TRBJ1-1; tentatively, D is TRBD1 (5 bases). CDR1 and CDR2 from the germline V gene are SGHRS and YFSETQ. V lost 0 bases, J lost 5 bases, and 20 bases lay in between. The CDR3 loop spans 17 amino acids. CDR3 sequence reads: CASSLGGTVPGRTEAFF. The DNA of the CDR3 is TGCGCCAGCAGCTTGGGAGGGACTGTGCCGGGGAGGACTGAAGCTTTCTTT.

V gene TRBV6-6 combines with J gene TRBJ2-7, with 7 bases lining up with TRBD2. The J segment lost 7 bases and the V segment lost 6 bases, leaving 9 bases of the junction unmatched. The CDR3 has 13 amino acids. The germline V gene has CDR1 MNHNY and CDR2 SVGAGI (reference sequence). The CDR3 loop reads CASRPPSGLEQYF. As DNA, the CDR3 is TGTGCCAGCAGGCCCCCTAGCGGTCTGGAGCAGTACTTC.

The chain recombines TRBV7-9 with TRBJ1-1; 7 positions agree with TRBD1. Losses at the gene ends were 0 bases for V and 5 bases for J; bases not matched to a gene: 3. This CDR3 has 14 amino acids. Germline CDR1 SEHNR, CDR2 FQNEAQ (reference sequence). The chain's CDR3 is CASSLATGRTEAFF. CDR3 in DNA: TGTGCCAGCAGCTTAGCGACAGGGAGGACTGAAGCTTTCTTT.

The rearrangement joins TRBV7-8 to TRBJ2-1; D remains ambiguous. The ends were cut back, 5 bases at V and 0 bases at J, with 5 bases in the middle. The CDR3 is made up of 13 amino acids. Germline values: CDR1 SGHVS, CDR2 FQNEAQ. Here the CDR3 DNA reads TGTGCCAGCAGCCGCAACTCCTACAATGAGCAGTTCTTC. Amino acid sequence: CASSRNSYNEQFF.

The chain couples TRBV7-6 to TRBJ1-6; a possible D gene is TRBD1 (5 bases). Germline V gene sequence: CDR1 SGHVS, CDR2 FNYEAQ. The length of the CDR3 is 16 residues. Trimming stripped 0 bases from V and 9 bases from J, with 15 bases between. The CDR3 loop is CASSLASAGLGSPLHF. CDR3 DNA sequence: TGTGCCAGCAGCTTAGCTTCGGCAGGGCTAGGTTCACCCCTCCACTTT.

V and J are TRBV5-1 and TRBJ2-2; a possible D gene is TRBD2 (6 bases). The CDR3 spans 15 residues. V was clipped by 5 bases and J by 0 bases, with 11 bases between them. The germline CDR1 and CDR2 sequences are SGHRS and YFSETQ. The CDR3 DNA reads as TGCGCCAGCAGGGGGGGAATAACGAACACCGGGGAGCTGTTTTTT. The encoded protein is CASRGGITNTGELFF.

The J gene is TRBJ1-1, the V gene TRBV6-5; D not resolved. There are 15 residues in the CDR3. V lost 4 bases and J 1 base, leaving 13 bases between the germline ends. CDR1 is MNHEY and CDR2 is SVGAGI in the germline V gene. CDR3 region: CASSSGFRGNTEAFF. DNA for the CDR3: TGTGCCAGCAGTTCGGGGTTTCGGGGGAACACTGAAGCTTTCTTT.

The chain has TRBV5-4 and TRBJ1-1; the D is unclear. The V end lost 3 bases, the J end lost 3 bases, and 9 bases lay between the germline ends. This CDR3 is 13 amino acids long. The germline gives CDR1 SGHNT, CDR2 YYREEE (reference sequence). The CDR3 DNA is TGTGCCAGCAGCTCTGACACGTACACTGAAGCTTTCTTT. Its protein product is CASSSDTYTEAFF.

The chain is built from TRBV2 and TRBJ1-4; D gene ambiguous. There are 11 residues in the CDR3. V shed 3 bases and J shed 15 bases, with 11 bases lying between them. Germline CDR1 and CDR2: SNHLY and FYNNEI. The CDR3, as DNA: TGTGCCAGCAGTGATAATGCACGGGTGTTTTTT. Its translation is CASSDNARVFF.

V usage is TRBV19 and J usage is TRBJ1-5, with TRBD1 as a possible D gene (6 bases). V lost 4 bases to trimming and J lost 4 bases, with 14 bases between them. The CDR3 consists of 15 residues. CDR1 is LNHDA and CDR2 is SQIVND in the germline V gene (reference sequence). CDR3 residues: CASSNKGQGNQPQHF. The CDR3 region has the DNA TGTGCCAGTAGTAATAAGGGGCAGGGGAATCAGCCCCAGCATTTT.

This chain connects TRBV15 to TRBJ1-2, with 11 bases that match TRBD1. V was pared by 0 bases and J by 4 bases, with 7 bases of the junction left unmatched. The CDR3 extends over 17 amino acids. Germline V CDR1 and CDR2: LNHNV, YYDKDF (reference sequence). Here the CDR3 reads CATSRDPGTGGIYGYTF. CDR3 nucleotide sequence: TGTGCCACCAGCAGAGATCCAGGGACAGGGGGAATCTATGGCTACACCTTC.

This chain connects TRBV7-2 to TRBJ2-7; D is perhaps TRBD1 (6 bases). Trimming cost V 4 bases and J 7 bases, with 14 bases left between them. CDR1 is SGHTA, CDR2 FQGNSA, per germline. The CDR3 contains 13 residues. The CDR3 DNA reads TGTGCCAGCAGCTCGGACAGTATGGGTGAGCAGTACTTC. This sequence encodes CASSSDSMGEQYF.

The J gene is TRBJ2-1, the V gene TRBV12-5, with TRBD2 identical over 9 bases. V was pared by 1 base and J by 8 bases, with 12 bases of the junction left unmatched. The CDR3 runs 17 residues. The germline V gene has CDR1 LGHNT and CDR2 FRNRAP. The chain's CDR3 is CASGLAAGLAFPDEQFF. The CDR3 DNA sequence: TGTGCTAGTGGTTTGGCCGCGGGACTAGCTTTTCCGGATGAGCAGTTCTTC.